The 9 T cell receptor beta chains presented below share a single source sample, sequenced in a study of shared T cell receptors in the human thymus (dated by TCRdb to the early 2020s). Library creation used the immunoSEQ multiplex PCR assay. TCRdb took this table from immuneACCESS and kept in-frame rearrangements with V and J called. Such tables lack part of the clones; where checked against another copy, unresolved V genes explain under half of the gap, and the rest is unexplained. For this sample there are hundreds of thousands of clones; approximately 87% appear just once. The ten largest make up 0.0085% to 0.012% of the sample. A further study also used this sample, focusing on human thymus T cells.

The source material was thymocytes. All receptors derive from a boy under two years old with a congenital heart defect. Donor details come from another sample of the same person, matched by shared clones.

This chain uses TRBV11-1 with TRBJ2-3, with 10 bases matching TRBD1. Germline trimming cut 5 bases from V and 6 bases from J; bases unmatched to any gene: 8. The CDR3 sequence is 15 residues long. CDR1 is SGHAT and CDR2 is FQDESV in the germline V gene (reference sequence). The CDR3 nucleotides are TGTGCCAGCAGCGACGCCGACAGGGGGCGGGATACGCAGTATTTT. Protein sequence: CASSDADRGRDTQYF.

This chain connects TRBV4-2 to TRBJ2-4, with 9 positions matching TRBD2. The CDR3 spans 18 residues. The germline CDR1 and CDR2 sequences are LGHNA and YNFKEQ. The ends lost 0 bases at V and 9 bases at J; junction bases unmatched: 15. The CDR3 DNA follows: TGTGCCAGCAGCCAAGATCGGTCCCGGTCTAGCGGGGTGCGCATTCAGTACTTC. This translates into CASSQDRSRSSGVRIQYF.

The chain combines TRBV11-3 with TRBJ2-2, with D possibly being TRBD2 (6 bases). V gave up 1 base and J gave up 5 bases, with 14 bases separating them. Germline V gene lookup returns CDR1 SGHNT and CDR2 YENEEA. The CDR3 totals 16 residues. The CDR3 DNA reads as TGTGCCAGCAGCTTAGCCCGACTAGGGTTTACCGGGGAGCTGTTTTTT. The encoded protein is CASSLARLGFTGELFF. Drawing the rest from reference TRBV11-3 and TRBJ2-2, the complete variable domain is EAGVVQSPRYKIIEKKQPVAFWCNPISGHNTLYWYLQNLGQGPELLIRYENEEAVDDSQLPKDRFSAERLKGVDSTLKIQPAELGDSAVYLCASSLARLGFTGELFFGEGSRLTVL.

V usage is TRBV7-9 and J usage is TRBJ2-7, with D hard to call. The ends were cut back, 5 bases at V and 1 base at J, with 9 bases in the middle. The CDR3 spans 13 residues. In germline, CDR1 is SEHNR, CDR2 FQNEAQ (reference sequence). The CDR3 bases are TGTGCCAGCAGCCAGATCCCATCCTACGAGCAGTACTTC. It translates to CASSQIPSYEQYF.

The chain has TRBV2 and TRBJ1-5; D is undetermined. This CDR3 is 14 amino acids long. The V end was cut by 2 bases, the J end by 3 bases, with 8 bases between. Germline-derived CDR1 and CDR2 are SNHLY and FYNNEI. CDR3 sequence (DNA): TGTGCCAGCAGTGAAACCAGATCCAATCAGCCCCAGCATTTT. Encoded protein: CASSETRSNQPQHF. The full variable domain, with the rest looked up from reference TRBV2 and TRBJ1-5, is EPEVTQTPSHQVTQMGQEVILRCVPISNHLYFYWYRQILGQKVEFLVSFYNNEISEKSEIFDDQFSVERPDGSNFTLKIRSTKLEDSAMYFCASSETRSNQPQHFGDGTRLSIL.

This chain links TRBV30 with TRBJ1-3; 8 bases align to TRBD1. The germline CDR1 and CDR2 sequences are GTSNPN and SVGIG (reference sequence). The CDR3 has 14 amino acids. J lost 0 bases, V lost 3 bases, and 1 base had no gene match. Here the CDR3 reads CAWSTGGSGNTIYF. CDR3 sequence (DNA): TGTGCCTGGAGCACAGGGGGCTCTGGAAACACCATATATTTT.

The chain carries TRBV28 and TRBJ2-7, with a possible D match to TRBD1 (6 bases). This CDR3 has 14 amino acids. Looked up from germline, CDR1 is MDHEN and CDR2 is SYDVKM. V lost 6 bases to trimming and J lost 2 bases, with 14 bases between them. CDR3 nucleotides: TGTGCCAGCAGCCGCGGCAGGGGACCCTACGAGCAGTACTTC. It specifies CASSRGRGPYEQYF.

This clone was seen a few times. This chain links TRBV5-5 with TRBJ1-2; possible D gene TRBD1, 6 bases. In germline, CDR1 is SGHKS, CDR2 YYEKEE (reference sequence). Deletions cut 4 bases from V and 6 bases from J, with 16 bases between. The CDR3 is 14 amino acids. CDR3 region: CASSQSSNRDGYTF. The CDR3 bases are TGTGCCAGCAGCCAAAGTTCTAACAGGGATGGCTACACCTTC.

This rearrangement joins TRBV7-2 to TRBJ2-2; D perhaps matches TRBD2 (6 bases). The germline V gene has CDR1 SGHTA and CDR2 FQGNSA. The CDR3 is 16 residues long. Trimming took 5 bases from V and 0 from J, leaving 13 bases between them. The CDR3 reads CASSLSGLANTGELFF. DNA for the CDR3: TGTGCCAGCAGCCTTAGCGGATTGGCGAACACCGGGGAGCTGTTTTTT.